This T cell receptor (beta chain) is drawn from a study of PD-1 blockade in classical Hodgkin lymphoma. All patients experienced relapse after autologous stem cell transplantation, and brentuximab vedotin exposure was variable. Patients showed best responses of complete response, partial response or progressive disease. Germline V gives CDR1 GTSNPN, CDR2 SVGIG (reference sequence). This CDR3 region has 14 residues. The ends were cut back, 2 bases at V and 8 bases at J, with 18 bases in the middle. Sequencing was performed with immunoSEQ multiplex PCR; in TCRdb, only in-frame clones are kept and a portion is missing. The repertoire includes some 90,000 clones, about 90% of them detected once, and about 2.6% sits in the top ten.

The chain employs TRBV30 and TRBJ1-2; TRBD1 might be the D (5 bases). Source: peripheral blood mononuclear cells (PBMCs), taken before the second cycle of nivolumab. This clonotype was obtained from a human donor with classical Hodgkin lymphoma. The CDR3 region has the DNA TGTGCCTGGAGTAGTGTTAGGGGAGGAGACGGCTACACCTTC. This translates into CAWSSVRGGDGYTF.